This T cell receptor beta chain stems from a study of metastatic and nonmetastatic thyroid tumors. Study summary: A comparison of repertoires was made across blood and tumor or nodule tissue from malignant and benign thyroid patients.

V lost 3 bases to trimming and J lost 8 bases, with 7 bases between them. The CDR3 consists of 11 residues. Germline CDR1 reads LGHDT; CDR2 reads YNNKEL (reference sequence). No treatment of any kind had been given to any patient before thyroid surgery. With MiXCR, TCRdb reprocessed the PCR reads. The sample has 11,000 or so clones; 35% to 45% are singletons. The source is a female donor with papillary thyroid cancer or a benign thyroid nodule (not recorded which). Some clones in this sample may be carry-over from other donors' samples. The genes are TRBV3-1 and TRBJ1-2; no reliable D call. The source material was tumor tissue. The CDR3 bases are TGTGCCAGCAGCCAGCGATCGGGCTACACCTTC. Its translation: CASSQRSGYTF.